The text below deals with one TCR beta chain. Its antigen is still unknown. TCRdb re-called the 5' RACE reads and gives one entry per CDR3 protein, without DNA. Its listing shows about 460,000 distinct CDR3 sequences. The sample originates from a study of T cells expressing NK-cell markers. Background on the study: Cells sorted as CD3+CD56+NKG2C+, CD3+CD56+NKG2C- and CD3+CD56-NKG2C+ T cells supplied the TCR beta repertoires. Seven donors tested HCMV-seropositive and one tested seronegative among the eight sequenced. Findings and limits, study-wide: In a handful of donors, dominant clonotypes made up roughly 25-60.1% of CD3+CD56-NKG2C+ cells. What remained unclear was the HCMV specificity of expanded NKG2C+ T cell clones.

Sample: blood T cells: a sorted CD56 or NKG2C T cell subset, CD4+ or CD8+ T cells, or bulk PBMC T cells (not recorded which). This clonotype originated in a woman aged 45-59 years in good health.

The CDR3 sequence is CASSPITGTYGYTF. This chain joins TRBV12-3 or TRBV12-4 and TRBJ1-2; TCRdb's D gene call, TRBD1, goes unchecked for lack of DNA. CDR3 length equals 14 residues.